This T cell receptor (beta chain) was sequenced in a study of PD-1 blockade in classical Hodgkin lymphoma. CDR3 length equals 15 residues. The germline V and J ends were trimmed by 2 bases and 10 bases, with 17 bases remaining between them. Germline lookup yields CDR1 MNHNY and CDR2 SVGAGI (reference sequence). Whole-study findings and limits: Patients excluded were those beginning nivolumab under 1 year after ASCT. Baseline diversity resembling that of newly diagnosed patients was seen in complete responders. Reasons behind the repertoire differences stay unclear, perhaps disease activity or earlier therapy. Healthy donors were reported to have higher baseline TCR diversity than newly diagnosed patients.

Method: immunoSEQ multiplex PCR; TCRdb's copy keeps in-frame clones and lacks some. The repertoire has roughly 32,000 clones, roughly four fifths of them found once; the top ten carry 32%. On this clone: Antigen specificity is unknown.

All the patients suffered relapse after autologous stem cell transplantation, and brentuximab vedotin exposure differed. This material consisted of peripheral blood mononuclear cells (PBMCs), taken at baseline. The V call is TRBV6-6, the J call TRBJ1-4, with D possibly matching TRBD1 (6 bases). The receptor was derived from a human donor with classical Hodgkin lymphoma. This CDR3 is CASSYDPGGPGKLFF. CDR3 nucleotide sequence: TGTGCCAGCAGTTACGACCCGGGGGGCCCAGGAAAACTGTTTTTT.